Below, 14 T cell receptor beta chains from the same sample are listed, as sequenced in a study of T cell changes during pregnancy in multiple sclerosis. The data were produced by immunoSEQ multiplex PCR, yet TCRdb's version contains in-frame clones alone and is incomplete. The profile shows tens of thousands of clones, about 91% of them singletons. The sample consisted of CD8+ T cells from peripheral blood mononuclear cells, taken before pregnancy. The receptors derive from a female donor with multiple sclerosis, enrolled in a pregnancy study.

CDR3 residues: CASNGGPSSYEQYF. As DNA, the CDR3 is TGTGCCAGCAACGGCGGCCCGTCCTCCTACGAGCAGTACTTC. This rearrangement joins TRBV5-4 to TRBJ2-7, with D unclear. The CDR3 totals 14 residues. V shed 6 bases and J shed 0 bases, with 13 bases lying between them. CDR1 and CDR2 (germline): SGHNT, YYREEE (reference sequence).

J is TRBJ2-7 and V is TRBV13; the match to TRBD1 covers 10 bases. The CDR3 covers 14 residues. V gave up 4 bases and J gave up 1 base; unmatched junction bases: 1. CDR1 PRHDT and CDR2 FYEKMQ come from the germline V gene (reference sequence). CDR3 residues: CASSSGQGSYEQYF. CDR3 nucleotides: TGTGCCAGCAGCTCGGGACAGGGGTCCTACGAGCAGTACTTC.

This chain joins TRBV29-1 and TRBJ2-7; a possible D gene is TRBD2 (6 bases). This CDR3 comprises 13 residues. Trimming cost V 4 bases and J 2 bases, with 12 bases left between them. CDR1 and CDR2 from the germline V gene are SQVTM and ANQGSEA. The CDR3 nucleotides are TGCAGCGTTGCCGGGGGAGTTACCTACGAGCAGTACTTC. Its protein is CSVAGGVTYEQYF.

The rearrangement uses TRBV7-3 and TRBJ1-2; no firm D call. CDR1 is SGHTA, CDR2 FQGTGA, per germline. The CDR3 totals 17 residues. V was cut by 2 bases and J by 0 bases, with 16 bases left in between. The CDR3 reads CASSLDGSHRANYGYTF. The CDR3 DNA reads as TGTGCCAGCAGCTTAGACGGATCGCACCGGGCTAACTATGGCTACACCTTC.

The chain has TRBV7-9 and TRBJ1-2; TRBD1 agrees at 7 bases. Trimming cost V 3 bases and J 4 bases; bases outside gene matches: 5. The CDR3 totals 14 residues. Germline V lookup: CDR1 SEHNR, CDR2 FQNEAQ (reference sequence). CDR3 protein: CASSLSEGAYGYTF. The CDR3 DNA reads TGTGCCAGCAGCTTGAGCGAGGGGGCCTATGGCTACACCTTC.

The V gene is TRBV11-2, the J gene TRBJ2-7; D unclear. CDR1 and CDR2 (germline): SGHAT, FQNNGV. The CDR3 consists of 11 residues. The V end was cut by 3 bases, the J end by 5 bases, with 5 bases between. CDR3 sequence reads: CASSLGDEQYF. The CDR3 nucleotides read TGTGCCAGCAGCTTGGGCGACGAGCAGTACTTC.

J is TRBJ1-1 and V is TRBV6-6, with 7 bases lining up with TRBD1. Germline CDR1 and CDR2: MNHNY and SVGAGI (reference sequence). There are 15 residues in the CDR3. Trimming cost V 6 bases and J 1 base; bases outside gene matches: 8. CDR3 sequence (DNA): TGTGCCAGCAGCCAAACGACAGGGTGGAACACTGAAGCTTTCTTT. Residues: CASSQTTGWNTEAFF.

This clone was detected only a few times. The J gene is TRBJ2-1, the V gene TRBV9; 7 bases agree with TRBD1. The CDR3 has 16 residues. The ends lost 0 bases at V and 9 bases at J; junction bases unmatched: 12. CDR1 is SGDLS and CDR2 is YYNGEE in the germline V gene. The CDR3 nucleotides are TGTGCCAGCAGCGTAGCCGGGGACAGTATAAGTGGTGAGCAGTTCTTC. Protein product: CASSVAGDSISGEQFF.

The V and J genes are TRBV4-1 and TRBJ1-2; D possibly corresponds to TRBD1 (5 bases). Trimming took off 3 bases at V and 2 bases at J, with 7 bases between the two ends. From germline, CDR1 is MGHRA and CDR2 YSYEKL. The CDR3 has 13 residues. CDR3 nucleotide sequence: TGCGCCAGCAGCCAGGGGGGGAACTATGGCTACACCTTC. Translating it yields CASSQGGNYGYTF.

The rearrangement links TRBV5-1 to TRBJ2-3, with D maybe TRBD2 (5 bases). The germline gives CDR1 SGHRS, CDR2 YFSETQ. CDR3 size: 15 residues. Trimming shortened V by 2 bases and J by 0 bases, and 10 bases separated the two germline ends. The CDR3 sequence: CASSFSVTSTDTQYF. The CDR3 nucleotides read TGCGCCAGCAGCTTTAGCGTAACTAGCACAGATACGCAGTATTTT. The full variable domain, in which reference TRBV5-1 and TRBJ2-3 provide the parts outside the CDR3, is KAGVTQTPRYLIKTRGQQVTLSCSPISGHRSVSWYQQTPGQGLQFLFEYFSETQRNKGNFPGRFSGRQFSNSRSEMNVSTLELGDSALYLCASSFSVTSTDTQYFGPGTRLTVL.

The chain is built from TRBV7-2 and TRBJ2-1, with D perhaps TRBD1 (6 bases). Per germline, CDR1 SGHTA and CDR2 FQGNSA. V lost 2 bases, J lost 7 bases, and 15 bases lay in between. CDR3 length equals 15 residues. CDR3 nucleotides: TGTGCCAGCAGCTTAATAAGGGGGAGTGAAAATGAGCAGTTCTTC. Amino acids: CASSLIRGSENEQFF.

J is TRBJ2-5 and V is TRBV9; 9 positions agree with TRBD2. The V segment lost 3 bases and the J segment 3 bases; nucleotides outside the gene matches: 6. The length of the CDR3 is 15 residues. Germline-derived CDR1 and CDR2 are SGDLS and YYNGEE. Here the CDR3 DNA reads TGTGCCAGCAGCGCCCAGGGACTAGCAAAAGAGACCCAGTACTTC. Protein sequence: CASSAQGLAKETQYF.

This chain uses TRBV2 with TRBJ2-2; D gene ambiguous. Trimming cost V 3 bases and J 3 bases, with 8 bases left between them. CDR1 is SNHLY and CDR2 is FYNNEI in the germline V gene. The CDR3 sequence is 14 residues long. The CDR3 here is CASSDLQYTGELFF. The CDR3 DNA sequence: TGTGCCAGCAGTGATTTACAGTACACCGGGGAGCTGTTTTTT. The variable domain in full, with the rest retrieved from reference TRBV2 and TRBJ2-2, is EPEVTQTPSHQVTQMGQEVILRCVPISNHLYFYWYRQILGQKVEFLVSFYNNEISEKSEIFDDQFSVERPDGSNFTLKIRSTKLEDSAMYFCASSDLQYTGELFFGEGSRLTVL.

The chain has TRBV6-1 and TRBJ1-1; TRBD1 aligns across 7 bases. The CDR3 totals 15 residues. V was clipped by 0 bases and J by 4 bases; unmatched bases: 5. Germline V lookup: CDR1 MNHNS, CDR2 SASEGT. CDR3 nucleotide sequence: TGTGCCAGCAGTGAAGCGGGGCAGGGGGGCACTGAAGCTTTCTTT. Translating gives CASSEAGQGGTEAFF.